These 30 T cell receptor beta chains came from one sample sequenced in a study of cytomegalovirus exposure and HLA in healthy donors. A multiplex PCR was run with 60 Vbeta primers and 13 Jbeta primers. Sequencing was performed with immunoSEQ multiplex PCR; in TCRdb, only in-frame clones are kept and a portion is missing. Of under 150,000 clones in the sample, roughly 80% were seen once. The sample consisted of PBMCs. These receptors were taken from a boy younger than 10 in good health and CMV-seronegative.

In regard to this clone: At one boundary the junction diverges from the germline segment, which might be a read error. As DNA, the CDR3 is TGTTCCAGCAGCTTAGGCCTATGGAGCTCCTATAATTCACCCCTCCACTTT. This encodes CSSSLGLWSSYNSPLHF. The chain links TRBV7-9 to TRBJ1-6, with D unclear. Per germline, CDR1 SEHNR and CDR2 FQNEAQ (reference sequence). The CDR3 runs 17 residues.

A word on this clone: At one boundary the junction diverges from the germline segment, which might be a read error. This chain uses TRBV7-9 with TRBJ1-3; D call uncertain. Germline V gives CDR1 SEHNR, CDR2 FQNEAQ (reference sequence). The CDR3 consists of 12 residues. The CDR3 DNA reads as TGTTCCAGCAGCTTATTAGGAAACACCATATATTTT. This sequence encodes CSSSLLGNTIYF.

The V call is TRBV7-8, the J call TRBJ1-3; unclear D gene. Trimming removed 4 bases from V and 0 bases from J, with 19 bases in between. Germline loops: CDR1 SGHVS, CDR2 FQNEAQ. The CDR3 consists of 18 residues. The CDR3 coding sequence is TGTGCCAGCAGCTGGGAAGCGGCCAGTCCTGTCTCTGGAAACACCATATATTTT. It codes for CASSWEAASPVSGNTIYF.

The chain recombines TRBV7-8 with TRBJ1-5; D is possibly TRBD1 (6 bases). This CDR3 spans 15 amino acids. Between the trimmed V and J ends, which lost 0 bases and 4 bases, there was a span of 10 bases. Germline V CDR1 and CDR2: SGHVS, FQNEAQ. CDR3 DNA sequence: TGTGCCAGCAGCTTAGCAGGACAGACGAATCAGCCCCAGCATTTT. Protein: CASSLAGQTNQPQHF.

The chain employs TRBV5-1 and TRBJ1-2; D perhaps matches TRBD1 (5 bases). The CDR3 extends over 16 amino acids. The germline V gene has CDR1 SGHRS and CDR2 YFSETQ. V was clipped by 0 bases and J by 4 bases, with 16 bases between them. The CDR3: CASSLVIGARGYGYTF. The CDR3 nucleotides read TGCGCCAGCAGCTTGGTTATAGGGGCGCGGGGCTATGGCTACACCTTC.

The CDR3 loop reads CAWSGHSGYTF. The DNA of the CDR3 is TGTGCCTGGAGTGGACACTCTGGCTACACCTTC. The rearrangement uses TRBV30 and TRBJ1-2; no definite D call. Germline V gives CDR1 GTSNPN, CDR2 SVGIG (reference sequence). The CDR3 totals 11 residues. The V and J ends lost 1 base and 7 bases respectively, with 7 bases between them. The variable domain in full, with the rest retrieved from reference TRBV30 and TRBJ1-2, is SQTIHQWPATLVQPVGSPLSLECTVEGTSNPNLYWYRQAAGRGLQLLFYSVGIGQISSEVPQNLSASRPQDRQFILSSKKLLLSDSGFYLCAWSGHSGYTFGSGTRLTVV.

The chain combines TRBV5-5 with TRBJ1-5; D unclear. The V and J ends lost 3 bases and 5 bases respectively, with 15 bases between them. There are 15 residues in the CDR3. Per the germline V gene, CDR1 is SGHKS and CDR2 is YYEKEE (reference sequence). The CDR3 reads CASSYALWAHQPQHF. CDR3 sequence (DNA): TGTGCCAGCAGCTACGCACTTTGGGCCCATCAGCCCCAGCATTTT.

The chain joins TRBV25-1 to TRBJ2-5; D is perhaps TRBD2 (7 bases). V was pared by 8 bases and J by 11 bases, with 27 bases between. Per germline, CDR1 MGHDK and CDR2 SYGVNS. This CDR3 region has 15 residues. The CDR3 coding sequence is TGTGCCAGCCCCCAGACGGGGGGCGCCCCGTGGGAGCAGTACTTC. It specifies CASPQTGGAPWEQYF.

The chain employs TRBV10-3 and TRBJ2-5; perhaps TRBD2 as D (5 bases). The V end was cut by 9 bases, the J end by 4 bases, with 18 bases between. The CDR3 covers 14 residues. Germline CDR1 and CDR2: ENHRY and SYGVKD. The CDR3 DNA reads TGTGCCATTCAGTCCACGGGAAGTATAGAGACCCAGTACTTC. Its protein product is CAIQSTGSIETQYF.

A word on this clone: A read error may account for a junction end that differs from germline. The J gene is TRBJ2-7, the V gene TRBV27; the D gene is possibly TRBD1 (6 bases). CDR3 length: 14 residues. Per germline, CDR1 MNHEY and CDR2 SMNVEV (reference sequence). The CDR3: CASSSGQQVYEQYF. CDR3 nucleotides: TGTGCCAGTAGTTCCGGACAGCAAGTCTACGAGCAGTACTTC.

The V and J genes are TRBV5-5 and TRBJ2-7, with 10 bases aligning to TRBD2. CDR1 SGHKS and CDR2 YYEKEE come from the germline V gene (reference sequence). The CDR3 is 14 amino acids. V dropped 4 bases and J dropped 6; count of bases not matched to a gene: 7. The CDR3 DNA is TGTGCCAGCAGCCGGGGGACTAGCGTAGCCGAGCAGTACTTC. Its protein product is CASSRGTSVAEQYF.

This rearrangement joins TRBV6-4 to TRBJ2-3; 11 bases line up with TRBD2. CDR1 and CDR2 from the germline V gene are MRHNA and SNTAGT. Germline trimming cut 4 bases from V and 6 bases from J; bases unmatched to any gene: 6. The CDR3 has 15 residues. The chain's CDR3 is CASSALAGGPDTQYF. The CDR3 DNA reads as TGTGCCAGCAGTGCCCTAGCGGGGGGCCCCGATACGCAGTATTTT.

The rearrangement joins TRBV12-5 to TRBJ1-3; D is unresolved. This CDR3 comprises 14 residues. Per the germline V gene, CDR1 is LGHNT and CDR2 is FRNRAP. Trimming stripped 6 bases from V and 5 bases from J, with 14 bases between. CDR3 in DNA: TGTGCTAGTGGCCGGACGCCGGGGAGAAACACCATATATTTT. It encodes CASGRTPGRNTIYF.

The gene calls are TRBV19 and TRBJ1-1, with D unclear. The CDR3 runs to 14 residues. V was cut by 0 bases and J by 0 bases, with 5 bases left in between. Germline V gives CDR1 LNHDA, CDR2 SQIVND (reference sequence). The CDR3 loop reads CASSIDGLNTEAFF. The CDR3 DNA is TGTGCCAGTAGTATAGATGGCCTGAACACTGAAGCTTTCTTT. The full variable domain, rest sourced from reference TRBV19 and TRBJ1-1, is DGGITQSPKYLFRKEGQNVTLSCEQNLNHDAMYWYRQDPGQGLRLIYYSQIVNDFQKGDIAEGYSVSREKKESFPLTVTSAQKNPTAFYLCASSIDGLNTEAFFGQGTRLTVV.

The chain couples TRBV7-6 to TRBJ2-1; weak D call: TRBD1 (5 bases). Per germline, CDR1 SGHVS and CDR2 FNYEAQ. This CDR3 is built from 14 residues. V shed 1 base and J shed 6 bases, with 10 bases lying between them. CDR3 protein: CASSLVGASNEQFF. CDR3 DNA sequence: TGTGCCAGCAGCTTAGTAGGGGCATCCAATGAGCAGTTCTTC.

This clone came up once. The rearrangement uses TRBV4-2 and TRBJ1-4, with D unresolved. Trimming pared 1 base from V and 6 bases from J, leaving 18 bases between. The CDR3 has 17 amino acids. CDR1 LGHNA and CDR2 YNFKEQ come from the germline V gene. The CDR3 here is CASSQVGVRGAYEKLFF. In DNA, the CDR3 is TGTGCCAGCAGCCAAGTTGGGGTCCGGGGAGCCTATGAAAAACTGTTTTTT.

The gene calls are TRBV5-1 and TRBJ1-1; 8 bases agree with TRBD1. Per the germline V gene, CDR1 is SGHRS and CDR2 is YFSETQ. Germline trimming cut 3 bases from V and 1 base from J; bases unmatched to any gene: 5. This CDR3 is 15 amino acids long. CDR3 in DNA: TGCGCCAGCAGCTCCTCCGGGACAGGGAACACTGAAGCTTTCTTT. As protein: CASSSSGTGNTEAFF.

This clone has more than one count but fewer than ten. The chain employs TRBV9 and TRBJ1-1; D not resolved. With 7 bases removed from V and 5 bases from J, the gap between germline ends came to 12 bases. From germline, CDR1 is SGDLS and CDR2 YYNGEE. The CDR3 has 12 amino acids. CDR3 in amino acids: CASGARGTEAFF. The CDR3 DNA follows: TGTGCCAGCGGAGCCCGAGGGACTGAAGCTTTCTTT.

The chain combines TRBV9 with TRBJ2-3; perhaps TRBD2 as D (5 bases). The CDR3 has 17 amino acids. Germline V lookup: CDR1 SGDLS, CDR2 YYNGEE. The V gene lost 4 bases and the J gene lost 3 bases, with 21 bases spanning the gap. CDR3 region: CASSSLKWATGTDTQYF. CDR3 nucleotides: TGTGCCAGCAGCTCACTGAAATGGGCTACGGGGACAGATACGCAGTATTTT.

The chain carries TRBV5-1 and TRBJ2-7, with TRBD1 matching over 7 bases. Germline V gene data show CDR1 as SGHRS and CDR2 as YFSETQ. V dropped 1 base and J dropped 1; count of bases not matched to a gene: 11. The CDR3 sequence is 17 residues long. The chain's CDR3 is CASSLLDSRDRSYEQYF. In DNA form, the CDR3 reads TGCGCCAGCAGCTTGCTAGATAGCCGGGACAGATCCTACGAGCAGTACTTC.

The chain recombines TRBV12-5 with TRBJ2-5, with D perhaps TRBD1 (6 bases). CDR1 is LGHNT, CDR2 FRNRAP, per germline. V was trimmed by 6 bases and J by 4 bases, leaving 18 bases between them. The CDR3 runs to 15 residues. CDR3 sequence (DNA): TGTGCTAGTGGAAAGAACAGGGTTGCTTTAGAGACCCAGTACTTC. This translates into CASGKNRVALETQYF.

This clone was observed once. J is TRBJ1-4 and V is TRBV10-1, with D uncertain. This CDR3 is 18 amino acids long. Germline-derived CDR1 and CDR2 are WNHNN and SYGVQD (reference sequence). V lost 11 bases to trimming and J lost 1 base, with 26 bases between them. The CDR3 spells CAGKSSVEPLGTNEKLFF. In DNA form, the CDR3 reads TGCGCCGGCAAGTCGTCAGTTGAACCTCTTGGAACTAATGAAAAACTGTTTTTT.

The gene calls are TRBV6-1 and TRBJ2-5; possible D gene TRBD2, 5 bases. Gene TRBJ2-7 matches the end of the DNA better, so the J call may be wrong. Per the germline V gene, CDR1 is MNHNS and CDR2 is SASEGT. This CDR3 has 15 amino acids. CDR3 in DNA: TGTGCCAGCAGTGATGCCGCCGGGGTTTCCTACGAGCAGTACTTC. It translates to CASSDAAGVSYEQYF.

The CDR3, as DNA: TGTGCCAGTAAAACGGACAGTAATCAGCCCCAGCATTTT. Amino acid sequence: CASKTDSNQPQHF. The chain carries TRBV19 and TRBJ1-5; D might be TRBD1 (6 bases). From germline, CDR1 is LNHDA and CDR2 SQIVND (reference sequence). The V gene lost 7 bases and the J gene lost 4 bases, with 11 bases spanning the gap. The CDR3 has 13 residues. The whole variable domain, filled in from reference TRBV19 and TRBJ1-5, reads DGGITQSPKYLFRKEGQNVTLSCEQNLNHDAMYWYRQDPGQGLRLIYYSQIVNDFQKGDIAEGYSVSREKKESFPLTVTSAQKNPTAFYLCASKTDSNQPQHFGDGTRLSIL.

In DNA, the CDR3 is TGTGCCAGCAGTGACAGGGGAGACTACGAGCAGTACTTC. It is translated as CASSDRGDYEQYF. This sequence joins TRBV6-1 and TRBJ2-7; tentative D call: TRBD1 (6 bases). The V end lost 3 bases, the J end lost 3 bases, and 9 bases lay between the germline ends. The CDR3 contains 13 residues. Looked up from germline, CDR1 is MNHNS and CDR2 is SASEGT.

The chain uses TRBV7-9 and TRBJ1-4; weak D call: TRBD1 (5 bases). The CDR3 is 16 amino acids. V lost 2 bases, J lost 3 bases, and 13 bases lay in between. Germline V lookup: CDR1 SEHNR, CDR2 FQNEAQ (reference sequence). This CDR3 reads CASSLSTGRANEKLFF. Here the CDR3 DNA reads TGTGCCAGCAGCTTATCCACAGGCCGGGCTAATGAAAAACTGTTTTTT.

The chain couples TRBV10-3 to TRBJ2-7, with 11 bases that match TRBD2. This CDR3 region has 15 residues. Losses at the gene ends were 0 bases for V and 6 bases for J; bases not matched to a gene: 4. Germline CDR1 and CDR2: ENHRY and SYGVKD. The CDR3 nucleotides are TGTGCCATCAGTGAGTCGACTGGGACTAGCGGCGAGCAGTACTTC. It encodes CAISESTGTSGEQYF.

V is TRBV5-5 and J is TRBJ2-6; the match to TRBD1 covers 7 bases. The germline gives CDR1 SGHKS, CDR2 YYEKEE (reference sequence). V shed 5 bases and J 0 bases; nucleotides not matched to a gene: 14. CDR3 size: 19 residues. The CDR3 DNA follows: TGTGCCAGCAGACGGGACCCCGGGACAGACAACTCTGGGGCCAACGTCCTGACTTTC. Translated: CASRRDPGTDNSGANVLTF.

The chain couples TRBV11-3 to TRBJ2-7, with D perhaps TRBD1 (6 bases). The CDR3 spans 14 residues. From germline, CDR1 is SGHNT and CDR2 YENEEA. Trimming took off 5 bases at V and 3 bases at J, with 14 bases between the two ends. In nucleotides, the CDR3 is TGTGCCAGCAGCACTAGGGGGTTCGGCTACGAGCAGTACTTC. As protein: CASSTRGFGYEQYF.

The chain carries TRBV28 and TRBJ1-2; 7 bases align to TRBD1. The germline CDR1 and CDR2 sequences are MDHEN and SYDVKM. J lost 0 bases, V lost 4 bases, and 5 bases had no gene match. This CDR3 contains 15 residues. The CDR3 sequence: CASSWTGRANYGYTF. The CDR3 region has the DNA TGTGCCAGCAGTTGGACAGGCCGAGCTAACTATGGCTACACCTTC.